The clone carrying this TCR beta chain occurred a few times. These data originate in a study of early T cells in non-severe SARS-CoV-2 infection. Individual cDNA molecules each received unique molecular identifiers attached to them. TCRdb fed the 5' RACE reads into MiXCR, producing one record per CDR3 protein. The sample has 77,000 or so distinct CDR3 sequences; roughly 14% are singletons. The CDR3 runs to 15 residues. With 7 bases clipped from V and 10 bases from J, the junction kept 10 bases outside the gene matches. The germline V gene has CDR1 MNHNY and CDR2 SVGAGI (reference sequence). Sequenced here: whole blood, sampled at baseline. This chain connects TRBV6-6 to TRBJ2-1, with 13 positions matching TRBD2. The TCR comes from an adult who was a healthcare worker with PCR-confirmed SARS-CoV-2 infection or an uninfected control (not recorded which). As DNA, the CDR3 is TGTGCCAGCACCCAACTAGCGGGAGGGCCAGGAGAGCAGTTCTTC. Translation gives CASTQLAGGPGEQFF.